The clone carrying this T cell receptor (beta chain) was seen many times. This sample was included in a study of T-cell reconstitution after alpha-beta-depleted transplantation in children. With V trimmed by 11 bases and J by 8 bases, 9 bases remained unmatched. The CDR3 has 13 residues. Germline CDR1 ENHRY, CDR2 SYGVKD. Preparation of the TCRbeta library involved a method that used unique molecular identifiers. TCRdb redid the calling of the PCR reads with MiXCR, one entry per CDR3 protein. This sample has under 300,000 distinct CDR3 sequences, with approximately 9.9% found just once. This chain connects TRBV10-3 to TRBJ2-1, with 10 bases identical to TRBD1. Sequencing used PBMCs from the stem cell graft donor, obtained from the stem cell graft. The TCR originated in a human donor who donated a stem cell graft to a child with SCID. The CDR3 region is CASRTGGVYEQFF. CDR3 bases: TGTGCCTCCCGGACAGGGGGGGTGTATGAGCAGTTCTTC.